The rows below give T cell receptor beta chains drawn from one sample of a study of cytomegalovirus exposure and HLA in healthy donors. Here immunoSEQ multiplex PCR was the method, and the copy in TCRdb shows in-frame clones only, minus some. The repertoire holds under 200,000 clones, with approximately 80% as singletons. Sequencing was done on a sample of PBMCs. The receptors were gathered from a woman aged 40 to 50 in good health and CMV-seropositive. The CDR3 runs from the conserved cysteine through the conserved F or W. The D gene is left open where the match is weak. Clone size appears in some rows only: once, few, many, or a class for an expanded clone.

TRBV6-5,NA,TRBJ1-5,NA,TGTGCCAGCAGCAAGGAGTGGACCGGAGGTTGGCCCCAGCATTTT,CASSKEWTGGWPQHF
TRBV11-3,NA,TRBJ2-2,NA,TGTGCCAGCAGCTCTTTGGGGGGTGGAAACACCGGGGAGCTGTTTTTT,CASSSLGGGNTGELFF
TRBV5-4,TRBD2,TRBJ2-5,NA,TGTGCCAGCAGCAGGAAAACTAGCGGGACCCAAGAGACCCAGTACTTC,CASSRKTSGTQETQYF
TRBV7-2,TRBD2,TRBJ2-7,NA,TGTGCCAGCAGCCCAGCCGGGGCGGGGGGTTTCTTATCCACCTACGAGCAGTACTTC,CASSPAGAGGFLSTYEQYF
TRBV5-1,TRBD1,TRBJ2-1,NA,TGCGCCAGCAGCTTGAGGGCGACAGGGGTACCCTACAATGAGCAGTTCTTC,CASSLRATGVPYNEQFF
TRBV4-3,NA,TRBJ2-3,NA,TGCGCCAGCAGCCGTAAAACAGATACGCAGTATTTT,CASSRKTDTQYF
TRBV30,NA,TRBJ1-2,NA,TGTGCCTGGATCAATCGGGGGGGGCGCCGCTATGGCTACACCTTC,CAWINRGGRRYGYTF
TRBV2,NA,TRBJ1-4,NA,TGTGCCAGCAGGGGACACCACCCTGCAACTAATGAAAAACTGTTTTTT,CASRGHHPATNEKLFF
TRBV5-6,TRBD1,TRBJ1-4,NA,TGTGCCAGCAGCACCCCGGGACAGGGGGCGGAAAAACTGTTTTTT,CASSTPGQGAEKLFF
TRBV9,TRBD2,TRBJ2-5,NA,TGTGCCAGCAGCGTAGGGGGAGGGAAAGGCTCAAGAGAGACCCAGTACTTC,CASSVGGGKGSRETQYF
TRBV7-2,TRBD2,TRBJ2-7,NA,TGTGCCAGCAGCCCGTCCTGGGGCGGGGGAGAGCAGTACTTC,CASSPSWGGGEQYF
TRBV10-3,NA,TRBJ2-3,NA,TGTGCCATCAGTGAGTCCTTTCTTTATACGCAGTATTTT,CAISESFLYTQYF
TRBV4-1,NA,TRBJ2-5,few,TGCGCCAGCAGTATTCGGCGGGGGCCCCAAGAGACCCAGTACTTC,CASSIRRGPQETQYF
TRBV6-5,NA,TRBJ2-1,NA,TGTGCCAGCAGTTACTCGAAACTGAGGGATGAGCAGTTCTTC,CASSYSKLRDEQFF
TRBV6-5,NA,TRBJ2-3,NA,TGTGCCAGCAGCTATACGGGGTTTGGCACAGATACGCAGTATTTT,CASSYTGFGTDTQYF
TRBV29-1,NA,TRBJ2-5,few,TGCAGCCTCCGGGACAAGACCAGAGAGACCCAGTACTTC,CSLRDKTRETQYF
TRBV4-1,TRBD2,TRBJ2-5,NA,TGCGCCAGCAGCCACCTAGCGGGGGACCCCAAGGCCCAGTACTTC,CASSHLAGDPKAQYF
TRBV30,TRBD2,TRBJ2-7,NA,TGTGCCTGGAGGGTAGCGGGGGGATACGAGCAGTACTTC,CAWRVAGGYEQYF
TRBV7-9,TRBD2,TRBJ2-3,once,TGTGCCAGCAGCCCTTTAGCGGGAGACACAGATACGCAGTATTTT,CASSPLAGDTDTQYF
TRBV28,TRBD1,TRBJ2-5,NA,TGTGCCAGCAGTTTTCCTCGAACAGGGGCACTGCCAAGTGTGTACCAAGAGACCCAGTACTTC,CASSFPRTGALPSVYQETQYF
TRBV2,NA,TRBJ2-1,NA,TGTGCCAGCAGCCCACCGCCCCGGGAGTCCAACAATGAGCAGTTCTTC,CASSPPPRESNNEQFF
TRBV28,NA,TRBJ2-7,NA,TGTGCCAGCAGTAGTTTGAGGGCCGAGCAGTACTTC,CASSSLRAEQYF
TRBV5-1,NA,TRBJ2-1,NA,TGCGCCAGCAGCTTGGGGAGCTACAATGAGCAGTTCTTC,CASSLGSYNEQFF
TRBV2,NA,TRBJ2-3,NA,TGTGCCGGGGCTAGACGGGGCACAGATACGCAGTATTTT,CAGARRGTDTQYF
TRBV5-1,TRBD2,TRBJ2-1,NA,TGCGCCAGCAGCCGGACTAGCGGGGGGTTGAATGAGCAGTTCTTC,CASSRTSGGLNEQFF
TRBV7-9,NA,TRBJ1-2,NA,TGTGCCAGCAGCTTACAGGGGAACTATGGCTACACCTTC,CASSLQGNYGYTF
TRBV7-9,TRBD2,TRBJ2-3,NA,TGTGCCAGCAGCTTAGGGGCGGGACTAGAAGAAGATACGCAGTATTTT,CASSLGAGLEEDTQYF
TRBV7-2,TRBD1,TRBJ1-2,NA,TGTGCCAGCAGCTTAAGGGACAGGGTCTATGGCTACACCTTC,CASSLRDRVYGYTF
TRBV12-5,NA,TRBJ2-3,few,TGTGCTAGTGGTGTAGACAGAGCAGATACGCAGTATTTT,CASGVDRADTQYF
TRBV5-4,NA,TRBJ1-2,NA,TGTGCCAGCAGCTTGTACAGGACTAACTATGGCTACACCTTC,CASSLYRTNYGYTF
TRBV5-1,TRBD2,TRBJ2-7,NA,TGCGCCAGCAACCCGGGGGGAGGGACCTACGAGCAGTACTTC,CASNPGGGTYEQYF
TRBV19,TRBD2,TRBJ2-1,NA,TGTGCCAGTAGTACTATAGCGGGTAGCTCCGTATGGCAGTTCTTC,CASSTIAGSSVWQFF
TRBV7-6,TRBD1,TRBJ1-2,NA,TGTGCCAGCAGCACCGGACAGGGCTATGGCTACACCTTC,CASSTGQGYGYTF
TRBV6-4,NA,TRBJ1-2,NA,TGTGCCAGCAGTGACCGTAGTGACTATGGCTACACCTTC,CASSDRSDYGYTF
TRBV6-6,TRBD2,TRBJ2-7,NA,TGTGCCAGCAGGACTAGCGGGAGTAAGTACGAGCAGTACTTC,CASRTSGSKYEQYF
TRBV28,TRBD2,TRBJ2-1,NA,TGTGCCAGCAGCTTTTCCGGGGGGTCCTACAATGAGCAGTTCTTC,CASSFSGGSYNEQFF
TRBV5-1,TRBD2,TRBJ2-3,NA,TGCGCCAGCAGCTTGGGGCCTAGCGGGGGTTGGGGCACAGATACGCAGTATTTT,CASSLGPSGGWGTDTQYF
TRBV27,NA,TRBJ1-1,NA,TGTGCCAGCAGTTTAGGGAGGGCCACTGAAGCTTTCTTT,CASSLGRATEAFF
TRBV19,NA,TRBJ1-1,NA,TGTGCCAGTAGTATAGCACAGGGAATTATGAGGAACACTGAAGCTTTCTTT,CASSIAQGIMRNTEAFF
TRBV7-2,NA,TRBJ2-1,NA,TGTGCCAGCAGCTTAATGGGCGAGCAGTTCTTC,CASSLMGEQFF
TRBV6-5,TRBD1,TRBJ1-1,NA,TGTGCCAGCAGTTACTCGCCAGGGGGCACTGAAGCTTTCTTT,CASSYSPGGTEAFF
TRBV29-1,NA,TRBJ2-6,NA,TGCAGCGTTAGGACCTCAGGGTCTGGGGCCAACGTCCTGACTTTC,CSVRTSGSGANVLTF
TRBV7-9,NA,TRBJ2-5,NA,TGTTCCAGCAGCCCAACAGGCGGAGTCCAAGAGACCCAGTACTTC,CSSSPTGGVQETQYF
TRBV10-1,TRBD1,TRBJ2-7,NA,TGCGCCAGCAGTGGACAGGGGCTTGACGAGCAGTACTTC,CASSGQGLDEQYF
TRBV19,TRBD1,TRBJ1-2,once,TGTGCCAGTAGCGACAGGGGGCAGGGAGGCTACACCTTC,CASSDRGQGGYTF
TRBV19,TRBD1,TRBJ1-6,NA,TGTGCCAGTAGTATGGGACAGATCGATAATTCACCCCTCCACTTT,CASSMGQIDNSPLHF